The rows below give T cell receptor beta chains drawn from one sample of a study of T cell changes during pregnancy in multiple sclerosis. Sequencing used immunoSEQ multiplex PCR; TCRdb keeps in-frame clones, though not all of them. The sample has about 100,000 clones, about nine tenths seen once. Sequencing used peripheral blood, obtained after pregnancy. These receptors all stem from a female donor with multiple sclerosis, enrolled in a pregnancy study. CDR3s include the opening cysteine and the closing phenylalanine or tryptophan. D genes are given only for firm matches. The listing skips clone size in some rows; elsewhere it reads once, few, many or a size class.

j_call d_call v_call clone_size cdr3_aa cdr3_nt
TRBJ2-5 TRBD2 TRBV28 NA CASRRTSGTETQYF TGTGCCAGCAGGCGGACTAGCGGGACAGAGACCCAGTACTTC
TRBJ2-1 TRBD2 TRBV19 many CASSIGEGHNEQFF TGTGCCAGTAGTATTGGGGAGGGCCATAATGAGCAGTTCTTC
TRBJ2-3 TRBD1 TRBV11-2 NA CASSPGTGMRNTQYF TGTGCCAGCAGCCCAGGGACAGGGATGCGGAATACGCAGTATTTT
TRBJ2-5 NA TRBV7-9 once CASSLGDRVQETQYF TGTGCCAGCAGCTTAGGAGACCGGGTTCAAGAGACCCAGTACTTC
TRBJ2-7 NA TRBV7-8 once CASSLGGLAVGEQYF TGTGCCAGCAGCTTAGGTGGGCTAGCAGTGGGGGAGCAGTACTTC
TRBJ1-2 NA TRBV19 few CASSLSGIPNYGYTF TGTGCCAGTAGTCTCTCCGGGATCCCTAACTATGGCTACACCTTC
TRBJ2-1 TRBD1 TRBV27 NA CASRRQGAASNEQFF TGTGCCAGCAGGCGACAGGGGGCCGCCTCCAATGAGCAGTTCTTC
TRBJ2-7 NA TRBV10-3 NA CAIRSGFGYEQYF TGTGCCATCAGAAGCGGATTTGGCTACGAGCAGTACTTC
TRBJ1-2 NA TRBV30 NA CALRVGSRGYTF TGTGCCCTGCGGGTGGGGTCAAGAGGCTACACCTTC
TRBJ2-1 NA TRBV5-1 NA CASSYGTHGDEQFF TGCGCCAGCAGCTACGGGACACATGGGGATGAGCAGTTCTTC
TRBJ1-1 TRBD1 TRBV19 NA CASSIGDRVDTEAFF TGTGCCAGTAGTATAGGGGACAGGGTTGACACTGAAGCTTTCTTT
TRBJ2-7 NA TRBV6-7 NA CASSYSARGSYEQYF TGTGCCAGCAGTTACTCGGCCAGGGGATCCTACGAGCAGTACTTC
TRBJ1-3 TRBD1 TRBV9 NA CASSRNRGPGNTIYF TGTGCCAGCAGCCGTAACAGGGGGCCTGGAAACACCATATATTTT
TRBJ1-1 NA TRBV5-4 NA CASSYRNTEAFF TGTGCCAGCAGCTATCGGAACACTGAAGCTTTCTTT
TRBJ1-1 NA TRBV9 NA CASSVEGADTEAFF TGTGCCAGCAGCGTAGAAGGGGCCGACACTGAAGCTTTCTTT
TRBJ2-3 NA TRBV5-1 NA CASSIDSTPSDTQYF TGCGCCAGCAGCATAGACTCGACCCCATCAGATACGCAGTATTTT
TRBJ2-7 TRBD2 TRBV5-1 NA CASSLGTSGMTYEQYF TGCGCCAGCAGCTTGGGGACTAGCGGGATGACCTACGAGCAGTACTTC
TRBJ1-4 NA TRBV11-2 once CASSLVGATNEKLFF TGTGCCAGCAGCTTAGTCGGTGCAACTAATGAAAAACTGTTTTTT
TRBJ1-4 NA TRBV7-3 once CASSLSARPNEKLFF TGTGCCAGCAGCTTATCGGCCAGGCCTAATGAAAAACTGTTTTTT
TRBJ2-3 TRBD2 TRBV5-1 NA CASSLAWTSGAGDTQYF TGCGCCAGCAGCTTGGCTTGGACTAGCGGGGCGGGAGATACGCAGTATTTT
TRBJ2-1 NA TRBV7-3 NA CASSLRLSSYNEQFF TGTGCCAGCAGCTTACGACTGAGCTCCTACAATGAGCAGTTCTTC
TRBJ1-2 NA TRBV30 NA CAWIRARRGPSGYTF TGTGCCTGGATTAGGGCAAGAAGGGGCCCATCGGGCTACACCTTC
TRBJ2-7 NA TRBV2 NA CASSEVGGVNEQYF TGTGCCAGCAGTGAAGTTGGAGGGGTTAACGAGCAGTACTTC
TRBJ1-1 TRBD1 TRBV28 NA CASSFDRGLEAFF TGTGCCAGCAGCTTCGACAGGGGCCTTGAAGCTTTCTTT
TRBJ1-6 NA TRBV5-7 NA CASSPETGSYNSPLHF TGTGCCAGCAGCCCAGAGACAGGTTCTTATAATTCACCCCTCCACTTT
TRBJ1-1 NA TRBV4-1 NA CASTGGDTRNTEAFF TGCGCCAGCACCGGGGGAGACACCCGGAACACTGAAGCTTTCTTT
TRBJ1-5 TRBD1 TRBV30 NA CAWSVFTGVTNQPQHF TGTGCCTGGAGTGTATTTACAGGGGTTACTAATCAGCCCCAGCATTTT
TRBJ2-5 TRBD1 TRBV6-1 NA CAAKDRDGVTQYF TGTGCCGCCAAAGACAGGGACGGAGTGACCCAGTACTTC
TRBJ2-7 NA TRBV25-1 NA CASSEEGGSYEQYF TGTGCCAGCAGTGAAGAGGGCGGTTCCTACGAGCAGTACTTC
TRBJ1-3 TRBD1 TRBV19 few CASSLRQGRFSGNTIYF TGTGCCAGTAGTCTAAGACAGGGGCGCTTCTCTGGAAACACCATATATTTT
TRBJ1-2 NA TRBV20-1 NA CSANLGGGDTF TGCAGTGCTAATCTGGGAGGGGGAGACACCTTC
TRBJ1-1 NA TRBV27 NA CASSLSWGLMDKTEAFF TGTGCCAGCAGTTTATCGTGGGGGCTAATGGATAAGACTGAAGCTTTCTTT
TRBJ1-2 NA TRBV6-1 NA CASSDIQGLYGYTF TGTGCCAGCAGTGATATACAGGGTCTGTATGGCTACACCTTC
TRBJ1-1 TRBD1 TRBV7-8 NA CASTSGTVLYTEAFF TGTGCCAGCACCTCCGGGACAGTTTTATACACTGAAGCTTTCTTT
TRBJ2-2 NA TRBV27 NA CASSSVDTGELFF TGTGCCAGCAGTTCGGTGGACACCGGGGAGCTGTTTTTT
TRBJ1-1 TRBD1 TRBV6-5 NA CASSEGQMNTEAFF TGTGCCAGCAGCGAGGGACAGATGAACACTGAAGCTTTCTTT
TRBJ2-7 TRBD1 TRBV29-1 few CSAGTGGYEQYF TGCAGCGCCGGGACAGGGGGCTACGAGCAGTACTTC
TRBJ1-2 NA TRBV28 once CASSLVYLGAKGYTF TGTGCCAGCAGTTTAGTCTACCTGGGGGCGAAAGGCTACACCTTC
TRBJ2-7 NA TRBV28 NA CASRWGGLGSDEQYF TGTGCCAGCAGGTGGGGGGGGCTGGGGAGCGACGAGCAGTACTTC
TRBJ2-2 NA TRBV4-1 NA CASSPRTANTGELFF TGCGCCAGCAGCCCCCGGACAGCCAACACCGGGGAGCTGTTTTTT
TRBJ2-2 TRBD1 TRBV9 NA CASRASRGQGAGELFF TGTGCCAGCAGAGCCTCCAGGGGACAGGGGGCCGGGGAGCTGTTTTTT
TRBJ2-2 NA TRBV10-3 NA CATEDRRRNTGELFF TGTGCCACGGAAGACAGACGAAGAAACACCGGGGAGCTGTTTTTT
TRBJ2-3 TRBD2 TRBV7-3 NA CASSLLAGDGDTQYF TGTGCCAGCAGCTTGCTAGCGGGAGACGGAGATACGCAGTATTTT
TRBJ2-1 NA TRBV10-3 NA CAISHIQFNEQFF TGTGCCATCAGCCATATACAATTCAATGAGCAGTTCTTC
TRBJ1-5 NA TRBV27 few CASSFLNQPQHF TGTGCCAGCAGTTTCCTGAATCAGCCCCAGCATTTT
TRBJ2-1 TRBD2 TRBV9 NA CASSVDGGARNEQFF TGTGCCAGCAGCGTAGACGGGGGGGCTAGGAATGAGCAGTTCTTC
TRBJ2-6 NA TRBV4-3 NA CASSQAEGSGANVLTF TGCGCCAGCAGCCAAGCGGAGGGCTCTGGGGCCAACGTCCTGACTTTC
TRBJ2-5 NA TRBV9 NA CASSVGLGGETQYF TGTGCCAGCAGCGTAGGACTAGGTGGCGAGACCCAGTACTTC
TRBJ1-4 TRBD1 TRBV7-6 NA CASSLDRGPEKLFF TGTGCCAGCAGCTTAGACAGGGGGCCTGAAAAACTGTTTTTT
TRBJ1-3 NA TRBV7-3 NA CASSFGAGNTIYF TGTGCCAGCAGCTTCGGGGCTGGAAACACCATATATTTT
TRBJ2-2 TRBD2 TRBV30 NA CAWSIAGLELGTGELFF TGTGCCTGGAGTATCGCGGGACTAGAATTAGGCACCGGGGAGCTGTTTTTT